The entry that follows covers one T cell receptor (beta chain) sequence. The antigen is undetermined. The data derive from a study of vaccination effects on CD4 cells after COVID-19. Generated by immunoSEQ multiplex PCR, the TCRdb table keeps only in-frame clones and is missing some. The sample holds some 30,000 clones, roughly 63% seen once. In the ViraFEST assay, antigen-specific CD4+ clonotypes were identified by expansion after peptide-pool stimulation. Subsequent to a culture period of less than twelve days, CD4+ T cells were isolated. Participants completed two doses of the BNT162b2 or mRNA-1273 vaccine. Trimming pared 4 bases from V and 5 bases from J, leaving 7 bases between. This CDR3 has 13 amino acids. Per germline, CDR1 SGHRS and CDR2 YFSETQ.

This material consisted of CD4+ T cells from PBMCs cultured with SARS-CoV-2 spike peptides, taken after COVID-19 vaccination. The clonotype was recovered from a human donor who received a COVID-19 vaccine. The chain is built from TRBV5-1 and TRBJ2-6; D uncertain. The CDR3 DNA is TGCGCCAGCAGCCCCCGTAGGGCCAACGTCCTGACTTTC. Translation gives CASSPRRANVLTF. Variable domain in full (rest from reference TRBV5-1 and TRBJ2-6): KAGVTQTPRYLIKTRGQQVTLSCSPISGHRSVSWYQQTPGQGLQFLFEYFSETQRNKGNFPGRFSGRQFSNSRSEMNVSTLELGDSALYLCASSPRRANVLTFGAGSRLTVL.